A selection of T cell receptor beta chains follows, all from one sample in a study of CD8 T cells in ankylosing spondylitis. TCRdb reprocessed the 5' RACE reads with MiXCR, giving one entry per CDR3 protein. The table lists hundreds of thousands of distinct CDR3 sequences, 12% of them singletons, with roughly 0.51% in the top ten. Sequences were obtained from blood, either unsorted or a sorted T cell fraction (not recorded which). Receptor source: a male donor with ankylosing spondylitis. CDR3s include the opening cysteine and the closing phenylalanine or tryptophan. A D gene is named only where the DNA matches it firmly. Only part of the rows carry a size: once, few, many, or a class if the clone is expanded.

J gene: TRBJ1-3
V gene: TRBV24-1
clone size: -
D gene: -
CDR3 protein: CATSEDSGNTIYF
CDR3 DNA: TGTGCCACCTCAGAGGACTCGGGAAACACCATATATTTT

J gene: TRBJ1-3
V gene: TRBV20-1
clone size: few
D gene: -
CDR3 protein: CSAPARRGGNTIYF
CDR3 DNA: TGCAGTGCCCCGGCCCGGCGCGGTGGAAACACCATATATTTT

J gene: TRBJ1-4
V gene: TRBV5-1
clone size: -
D gene: TRBD1
CDR3 protein: CASSLGQGDDQEKLFF
CDR3 DNA: TGCGCCAGCAGCCTAGGACAGGGAGACGATCAGGAAAAACTGTTTTTT

J gene: TRBJ2-7
V gene: TRBV20-1
clone size: -
D gene: TRBD2
CDR3 protein: CSARTGTSGTYEQYF
CDR3 DNA: TGCAGTGCTAGAACCGGGACTAGCGGTACCTACGAGCAGTACTTC

J gene: TRBJ2-2
V gene: TRBV18
clone size: -
D gene: -
CDR3 protein: CASSPPRGSGELFF
CDR3 DNA: TGTGCCAGCTCACCACCTAGAGGATCCGGGGAGCTGTTTTTT

J gene: TRBJ2-7
V gene: TRBV5-8
clone size: few
D gene: -
CDR3 protein: CASSFGPGGFYEQYF
CDR3 DNA: TGTGCCAGCAGCTTTGGGCCAGGGGGGTTCTACGAGCAGTACTTC

J gene: TRBJ2-7
V gene: TRBV7-2
clone size: many
D gene: TRBD1
CDR3 protein: CASSLGRTGSYEQYF
CDR3 DNA: TGTGCCAGCAGCTTAGGACGGACAGGTTCCTACGAGCAGTACTTC

J gene: TRBJ1-4
V gene: TRBV28
clone size: -
D gene: -
CDR3 protein: CASDSGPPNEKLFF
CDR3 DNA: TGTGCCAGCGACTCCGGGCCACCAAATGAAAAACTGTTTTTT

J gene: TRBJ2-5
V gene: TRBV29-1
clone size: many
D gene: -
CDR3 protein: CSIQGGGETQYF
CDR3 DNA: TGCTCCATCCAAGGAGGGGGGGAGACCCAGTACTTC

J gene: TRBJ2-5
V gene: TRBV29-1
clone size: many
D gene: -
CDR3 protein: CSVEQGAETQYF
CDR3 DNA: TGCAGCGTTGAACAGGGAGCGGAGACCCAGTACTTC

J gene: TRBJ2-3
V gene: TRBV7-2
clone size: many
D gene: TRBD2
CDR3 protein: CASSSQRGEQYF
CDR3 DNA: TGTGCCAGCAGCTCACAACGGGGGGAGCAGTATTTT

J gene: TRBJ1-1
V gene: TRBV7-9
clone size: -
D gene: -
CDR3 protein: CASSSRGDFSPTEAFF
CDR3 DNA: TGTGCCAGCAGCTCTAGAGGGGACTTTTCCCCCACTGAAGCTTTCTTT

J gene: TRBJ1-6
V gene: TRBV20-1
clone size: many
D gene: -
CDR3 protein: CSAKSGSSSYNSPLHF
CDR3 DNA: TGCAGTGCTAAGTCTGGGTCTAGCTCCTATAATTCACCCCTCCACTTT

J gene: TRBJ2-5
V gene: TRBV18
clone size: many
D gene: TRBD1
CDR3 protein: CASSPGQGMETQYF
CDR3 DNA: TGTGCCAGCTCCCCGGGACAGGGTATGGAGACCCAGTACTTC

J gene: TRBJ2-2
V gene: TRBV19
clone size: few
D gene: -
CDR3 protein: CASSTGLDTGELFF
CDR3 DNA: TGTGCCAGTAGTACCGGACTCGACACCGGGGAGCTGTTTTTT

J gene: TRBJ2-5
V gene: TRBV2
clone size: -
D gene: -
CDR3 protein: CASGLTQETQYF
CDR3 DNA: TGTGCCAGCGGACTCACCCAAGAGACCCAGTACTTC

J gene: TRBJ1-2
V gene: TRBV24-1
clone size: -
D gene: TRBD1
CDR3 protein: CATSEIDRDYGYTF
CDR3 DNA: TGTGCCACCAGTGAAATTGACAGGGACTATGGCTACACCTTC

J gene: TRBJ2-2
V gene: TRBV6-2/TRBV6-3
clone size: -
D gene: TRBD2
CDR3 protein: CASSGGTSSVTGELFF
CDR3 DNA: TGTGCCAGCAGTGGCGGGACTAGCTCTGTCACCGGGGAGCTGTTTTTT

J gene: TRBJ2-2
V gene: TRBV11-3
clone size: few
D gene: TRBD1
CDR3 protein: CASSLGWTGGTGELFF
CDR3 DNA: TGTGCCAGCAGCTTAGGATGGACAGGGGGTACCGGGGAGCTGTTTTTT

J gene: TRBJ2-7
V gene: TRBV7-2
clone size: few
D gene: TRBD2
CDR3 protein: CASRTKLAGGNEQYF
CDR3 DNA: TGTGCCAGCAGGACGAAGCTAGCGGGGGGGAACGAGCAGTACTTC

J gene: TRBJ1-5
V gene: TRBV3-1
clone size: -
D gene: TRBD1
CDR3 protein: CASSQAGQVLF
CDR3 DNA: TGTGCCAGCAGCCAAGCGGGACAGGTCCTTTTT

J gene: TRBJ1-6
V gene: TRBV20-1
clone size: -
D gene: -
CDR3 protein: CSARQAQNSPLHF
CDR3 DNA: TGCAGTGCTCGACAGGCGCAGAATTCACCCCTCCACTTT

J gene: TRBJ1-2
V gene: TRBV4-2
clone size: -
D gene: TRBD1
CDR3 protein: CASSQAPDRERGYTF
CDR3 DNA: TGTGCCAGCAGCCAAGCACCGGACAGGGAGAGGGGCTACACCTTC

J gene: TRBJ2-7
V gene: TRBV7-6
clone size: few
D gene: -
CDR3 protein: CASSPVSDPYEQYF
CDR3 DNA: TGTGCCAGCAGCCCCGTGTCAGATCCCTACGAGCAGTACTTC

J gene: TRBJ2-2
V gene: TRBV5-1
clone size: -
D gene: TRBD2
CDR3 protein: CASSILTSGGAGELFF
CDR3 DNA: TGCGCCAGCAGCATCCTTACTAGCGGAGGTGCCGGGGAGCTGTTTTTT

J gene: TRBJ2-2
V gene: TRBV12-3/TRBV12-4
clone size: many
D gene: -
CDR3 protein: CGTRQTNTGELFF
CDR3 DNA: TGTGGGACTCGACAAACGAACACCGGGGAGCTGTTTTTT

J gene: TRBJ2-5
V gene: TRBV29-1
clone size: many
D gene: -
CDR3 protein: CSGSPGDSAFGETQYF
CDR3 DNA: TGCAGCGGCTCCCCGGGGGACAGTGCATTTGGGGAGACCCAGTACTTC

J gene: TRBJ2-1
V gene: TRBV7-6
clone size: -
D gene: -
CDR3 protein: CASSLEVTYNEQFF
CDR3 DNA: TGTGCCAGCAGCTTAGAGGTGACCTACAATGAGCAGTTCTTC

J gene: TRBJ1-3
V gene: TRBV20-1
clone size: few
D gene: TRBD1
CDR3 protein: CSAPRDRAGNTIYF
CDR3 DNA: TGCAGTGCACCGAGGGACAGGGCCGGAAACACCATATATTTT

J gene: TRBJ2-5
V gene: TRBV10-2
clone size: -
D gene: -
CDR3 protein: CASKEDSGSQETQYF
CDR3 DNA: TGCGCCAGCAAAGAGGACAGCGGAAGCCAAGAGACCCAGTACTTC

J gene: TRBJ1-5
V gene: TRBV18
clone size: -
D gene: -
CDR3 protein: CASSPPRGQGVGQPQHF
CDR3 DNA: TGTGCCAGCTCACCACCGCGTGGGCAGGGAGTAGGACAGCCCCAGCATTTT

J gene: TRBJ2-4
V gene: TRBV29-1
clone size: many
D gene: -
CDR3 protein: CSVRPFGLKSSLAKNIQYF
CDR3 DNA: TGCAGCGTACGACCCTTCGGACTGAAATCCTCGCTAGCCAAAAACATTCAGTACTTC

J gene: TRBJ1-6
V gene: TRBV4-3
clone size: -
D gene: -
CDR3 protein: CASSLGNRDNSPLHF
CDR3 DNA: TGCGCCAGCAGCCTCGGGAATAGGGATAATTCACCCCTCCACTTT

J gene: TRBJ2-5
V gene: TRBV15
clone size: -
D gene: -
CDR3 protein: CATSRGAGRETQYF
CDR3 DNA: TGTGCCACCAGCAGAGGAGCAGGGAGGGAGACCCAGTACTTC

J gene: TRBJ1-6
V gene: TRBV7-2
clone size: many
D gene: -
CDR3 protein: CASSLARVRNSPLHF
CDR3 DNA: TGTGCCAGCAGCCTCGCAAGGGTGAGGAATTCACCCCTCCACTTT

J gene: TRBJ2-7
V gene: TRBV14
clone size: few
D gene: -
CDR3 protein: CASSRRSSSYEQYF
CDR3 DNA: TGTGCCAGCAGCCGACGCTCGAGCTCCTACGAGCAGTACTTC

J gene: TRBJ2-5
V gene: TRBV4-1
clone size: few
D gene: -
CDR3 protein: CASSQGAGRGETQYF
CDR3 DNA: TGCGCCAGCAGCCAAGGGGCAGGGCGGGGAGAGACCCAGTACTTC

J gene: TRBJ1-4
V gene: TRBV5-1
clone size: few
D gene: -
CDR3 protein: CASSLVPGDEKLFF
CDR3 DNA: TGCGCCAGCAGCTTGGTGCCAGGGGATGAAAAACTGTTTTTT

J gene: TRBJ2-5
V gene: TRBV10-3
clone size: few
D gene: -
CDR3 protein: CAISDGESEETQYF
CDR3 DNA: TGTGCCATCAGTGATGGGGAAAGTGAGGAGACCCAGTACTTC

J gene: TRBJ2-3
V gene: TRBV4-2
clone size: -
D gene: -
CDR3 protein: CASSQEDPAPDTQYF
CDR3 DNA: TGTGCCAGCAGCCAAGAGGATCCGGCCCCAGATACGCAGTATTTT

J gene: TRBJ2-5
V gene: TRBV7-2
clone size: few
D gene: TRBD1
CDR3 protein: CASSLTGGKGETQYF
CDR3 DNA: TGTGCCAGCAGCTTGACAGGGGGGAAGGGGGAGACCCAGTACTTC

J gene: TRBJ1-2
V gene: TRBV12-3/TRBV12-4
clone size: few
D gene: -
CDR3 protein: CASSFQRAGKYGYTF
CDR3 DNA: TGTGCCAGCAGCTTCCAGCGGGCAGGGAAGTATGGCTACACCTTC

J gene: TRBJ1-6
V gene: TRBV7-8
clone size: few
D gene: TRBD1
CDR3 protein: CASSSIRGQGNSPLHF
CDR3 DNA: TGTGCCAGCAGCTCTATCAGGGGGCAGGGAAATTCACCCCTCCACTTT

J gene: TRBJ1-2
V gene: TRBV5-1
clone size: many
D gene: -
CDR3 protein: CASRTDRPDGYTF
CDR3 DNA: TGCGCCAGCAGGACTGACAGGCCGGATGGCTACACCTTC

J gene: TRBJ2-1
V gene: TRBV9
clone size: few
D gene: -
CDR3 protein: CASSVTLMGVSYNEQFF
CDR3 DNA: TGTGCCAGCAGCGTTACCTTAATGGGGGTCTCCTACAATGAGCAGTTCTTC

J gene: TRBJ2-1
V gene: TRBV29-1
clone size: -
D gene: TRBD2
CDR3 protein: CSVEVAGGISSYNEQFF
CDR3 DNA: TGCAGCGTTGAGGTAGCGGGGGGAATTAGCTCCTACAATGAGCAGTTCTTC

J gene: TRBJ2-6
V gene: TRBV7-2
clone size: few
D gene: -
CDR3 protein: CASSLGSPGANVLTF
CDR3 DNA: TGTGCCAGCAGCTTAGGGTCCCCTGGGGCCAACGTCCTGACTTTC

J gene: TRBJ1-2
V gene: TRBV29-1
clone size: few
D gene: -
CDR3 protein: CSVEGGLNYGYTF
CDR3 DNA: TGCAGCGTTGAGGGGGGACTTAACTATGGCTACACCTTC

J gene: TRBJ2-2
V gene: TRBV20-1
clone size: -
D gene: -
CDR3 protein: CSARDRRGPNTGELFF
CDR3 DNA: TGCAGTGCTAGAGATCGGCGGGGGCCTAACACCGGGGAGCTGTTTTTT

J gene: TRBJ2-2
V gene: TRBV5-1
clone size: few
D gene: -
CDR3 protein: CASSLDWQSNTGELFF
CDR3 DNA: TGCGCCAGCAGCTTGGATTGGCAATCGAACACCGGGGAGCTGTTTTTT

J gene: TRBJ2-5
V gene: TRBV15
clone size: few
D gene: TRBD2
CDR3 protein: CATSRGTSAIQETQYF
CDR3 DNA: TGTGCCACCAGCAGAGGGACTAGCGCTATACAAGAGACCCAGTACTTC

J gene: TRBJ2-1
V gene: TRBV7-2
clone size: many
D gene: TRBD2
CDR3 protein: CASSRVGGGSYNEQFF
CDR3 DNA: TGTGCCAGCAGCCGCGTCGGGGGGGGCTCCTACAATGAGCAGTTCTTC

J gene: TRBJ2-3
V gene: TRBV28
clone size: few
D gene: -
CDR3 protein: CASSSPLKGSTDTQYF
CDR3 DNA: TGTGCCAGCAGTTCCCCGCTGAAGGGTAGCACAGATACGCAGTATTTT

J gene: TRBJ1-3
V gene: TRBV20-1
clone size: -
D gene: -
CDR3 protein: CSARDGAGPSSGNTIYF
CDR3 DNA: TGCAGTGCTAGAGATGGGGCAGGGCCCAGCTCTGGAAACACCATATATTTT

J gene: TRBJ2-2
V gene: TRBV18
clone size: few
D gene: -
CDR3 protein: CASSPRWRQTTNTGELFF
CDR3 DNA: TGTGCCAGCTCACCACGGTGGCGACAGACCACGAACACCGGGGAGCTGTTTTTT

J gene: TRBJ1-1
V gene: TRBV12-3/TRBV12-4
clone size: many
D gene: -
CDR3 protein: CASSLGGEVGEAFF
CDR3 DNA: TGTGCCAGCAGTTTAGGGGGTGAGGTCGGTGAAGCTTTCTTT

J gene: TRBJ2-7
V gene: TRBV28
clone size: few
D gene: -
CDR3 protein: CASRSGLLYEQYF
CDR3 DNA: TGTGCCAGCAGGTCCGGGCTTCTCTACGAGCAGTACTTC

J gene: TRBJ1-1
V gene: TRBV29-1
clone size: -
D gene: -
CDR3 protein: CSVDNGGTEAFF
CDR3 DNA: TGCAGCGTGGACAACGGTGGGACTGAAGCTTTCTTT